This T cell receptor (beta chain) was sequenced in a study of blood T cell repertoires in COVID-19. Across the whole study: Acute and convalescent COVID-19 samples came from the United States, Italy and Spain. The analysed material was cDNA or gDNA that came from T cells, B-cell-depleted T cells, or PBMCs.

Original processing notes: Reference gene primer amplification in the assay estimated nucleated cell counts. This table comes from immunoSEQ multiplex PCR, and its TCRdb copy is limited to in-frame clones, with some not included. D and trimming come from the DNA, and the V and J calls and clone size come from that table. Of over 95,000 clones in the sample, about four fifths were seen once. Looked up from germline, CDR1 is GTSNPN and CDR2 is SVGIG (reference sequence). The junction had 14 bases not matched to a gene; V was cut back by 0 bases and J by 8 bases. This CDR3 is built from 16 residues. The source material was peripheral blood. The receptor comes from a human donor in a cohort sampled during active COVID-19. The V call is TRBV30, the J call TRBJ1-2; the match to TRBD1 covers 8 bases. CDR3 sequence (DNA): TGTGCCTGGAGTGTACCACAGGGGGACAACGTCCACGGCTACACCTTC. Residues: CAWSVPQGDNVHGYTF.